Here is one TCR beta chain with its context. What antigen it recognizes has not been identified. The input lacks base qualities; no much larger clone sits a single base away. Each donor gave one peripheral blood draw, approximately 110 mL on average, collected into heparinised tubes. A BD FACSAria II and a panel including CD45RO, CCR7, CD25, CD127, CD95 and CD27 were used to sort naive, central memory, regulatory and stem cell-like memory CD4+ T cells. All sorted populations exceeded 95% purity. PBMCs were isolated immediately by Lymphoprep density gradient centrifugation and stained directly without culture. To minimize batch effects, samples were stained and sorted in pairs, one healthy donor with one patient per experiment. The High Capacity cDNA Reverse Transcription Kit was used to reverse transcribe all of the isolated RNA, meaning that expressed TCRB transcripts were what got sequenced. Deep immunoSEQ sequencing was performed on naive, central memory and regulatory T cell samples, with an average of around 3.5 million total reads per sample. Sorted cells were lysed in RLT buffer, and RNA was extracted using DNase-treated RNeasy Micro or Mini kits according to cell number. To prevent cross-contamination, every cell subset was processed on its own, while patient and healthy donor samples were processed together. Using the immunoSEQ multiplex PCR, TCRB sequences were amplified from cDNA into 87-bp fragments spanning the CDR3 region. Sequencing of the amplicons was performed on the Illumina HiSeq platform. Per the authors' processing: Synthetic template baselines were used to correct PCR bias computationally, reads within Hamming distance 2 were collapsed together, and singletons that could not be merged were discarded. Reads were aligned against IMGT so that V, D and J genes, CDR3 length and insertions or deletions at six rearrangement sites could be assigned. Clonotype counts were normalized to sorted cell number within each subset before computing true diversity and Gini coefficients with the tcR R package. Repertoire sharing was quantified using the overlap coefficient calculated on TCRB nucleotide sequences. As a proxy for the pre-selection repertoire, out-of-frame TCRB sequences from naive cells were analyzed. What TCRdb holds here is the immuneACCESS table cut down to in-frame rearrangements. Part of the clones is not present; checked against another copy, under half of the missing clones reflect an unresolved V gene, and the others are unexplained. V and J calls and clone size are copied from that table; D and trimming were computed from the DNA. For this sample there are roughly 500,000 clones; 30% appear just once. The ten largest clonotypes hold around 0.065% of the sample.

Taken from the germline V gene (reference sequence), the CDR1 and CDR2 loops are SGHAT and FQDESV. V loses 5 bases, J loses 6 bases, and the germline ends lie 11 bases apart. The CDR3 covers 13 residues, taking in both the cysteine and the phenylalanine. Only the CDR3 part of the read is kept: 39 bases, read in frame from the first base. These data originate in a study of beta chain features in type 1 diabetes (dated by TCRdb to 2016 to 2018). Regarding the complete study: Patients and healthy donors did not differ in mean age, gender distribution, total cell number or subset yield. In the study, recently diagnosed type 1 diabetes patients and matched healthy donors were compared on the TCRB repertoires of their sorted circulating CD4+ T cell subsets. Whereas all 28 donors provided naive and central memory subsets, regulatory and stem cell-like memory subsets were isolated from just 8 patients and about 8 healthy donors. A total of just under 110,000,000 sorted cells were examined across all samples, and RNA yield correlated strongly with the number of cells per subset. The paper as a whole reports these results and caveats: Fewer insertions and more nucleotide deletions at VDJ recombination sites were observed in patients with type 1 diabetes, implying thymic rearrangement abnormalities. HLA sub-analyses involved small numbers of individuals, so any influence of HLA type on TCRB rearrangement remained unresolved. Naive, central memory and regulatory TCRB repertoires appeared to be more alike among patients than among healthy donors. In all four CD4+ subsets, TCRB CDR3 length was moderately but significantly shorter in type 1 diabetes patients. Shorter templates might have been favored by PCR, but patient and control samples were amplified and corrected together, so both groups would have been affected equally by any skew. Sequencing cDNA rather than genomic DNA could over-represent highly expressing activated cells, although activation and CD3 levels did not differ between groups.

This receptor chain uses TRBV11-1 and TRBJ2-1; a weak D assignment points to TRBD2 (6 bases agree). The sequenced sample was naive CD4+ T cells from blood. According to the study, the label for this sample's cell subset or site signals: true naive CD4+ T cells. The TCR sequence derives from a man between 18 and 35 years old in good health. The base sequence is TGTGCCAGCAGCCGCGGGACTCGCAATGAGCAGTTCTTC. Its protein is CASSRGTRNEQFF.